The 9 T cell receptor beta chains below all came from one sample that was sequenced in a study of CD4 T cells in relation to SARS-CoV-2 and coronaviruses. Unexposed donor CD4+ T cells date from about 2010-2019, before the COVID-19 pandemic. Isolation of CD4+ T cells took place after around 11 days in culture. The antigens of these receptors remain unknown. Clones were read by immunoSEQ multiplex PCR, and TCRdb kept only the in-frame ones, dropping some. The sample includes approximately 27,000 clones, roughly 82% seen only once; the top ten take over 10%. The sample consisted of CD4+ T cells from PBMCs, cultured in vitro. The receptor set was obtained from a human donor in good health.

The V and J genes are TRBV9 and TRBJ1-2, with D tentatively TRBD1 (6 bases). From germline, CDR1 is SGDLS and CDR2 YYNGEE. V lost 0 bases and J 4 bases, leaving 13 bases between the germline ends. The length of the CDR3 is 15 residues. The CDR3 reads CASSVGGVGAYGYTF. The CDR3 nucleotides read TGTGCCAGCAGCGTAGGAGGGGTGGGGGCCTATGGCTACACCTTC.

The rearrangement links TRBV9 to TRBJ2-3; D gene unclear. The CDR3 loop spans 15 amino acids. Deletions cut 0 bases from V and 6 bases from J, with 14 bases between. Germline lookup yields CDR1 SGDLS and CDR2 YYNGEE. The CDR3: CASSVARLGVDTQYF. The CDR3 DNA follows: TGTGCCAGCAGCGTAGCGCGTCTAGGTGTCGATACGCAGTATTTT.

The chain links TRBV9 to TRBJ2-7; 7 bases are a match to TRBD2. V shed 5 bases and J 4 bases; nucleotides not matched to a gene: 12. CDR1 and CDR2 from the germline V gene are SGDLS and YYNGEE. CDR3 length: 15 amino acids. CDR3 sequence: CASRLRSGTAYEQYF. CDR3 sequence (DNA): TGTGCCAGCAGACTCCGGAGCGGGACCGCATACGAGCAGTACTTC.

V gene TRBV9 combines with J gene TRBJ2-2, with 12 nucleotides matching TRBD1. V was clipped by 4 bases and J by 6 bases; unmatched bases: 10. CDR1 is SGDLS and CDR2 is YYNGEE in the germline V gene. The CDR3 contains 17 residues. CDR3 in amino acids: CASSTNRDRGHPGELFF. The CDR3 bases are TGTGCCAGCAGCACCAACCGGGACAGGGGGCATCCCGGGGAGCTGTTTTTT.

The chain couples TRBV6-4 to TRBJ2-1; 9 bases align to TRBD2. There are 13 residues in the CDR3. Germline V gives CDR1 MRHNA, CDR2 SNTAGT. J gave up 8 bases and V 3 bases, and 2 bases lay outside the gene matches. The CDR3 reads CASSELAGYEQFF. CDR3 nucleotides: TGTGCCAGCAGTGAACTAGCGGGCTATGAGCAGTTCTTC.

This chain joins TRBV5-1 and TRBJ2-1; D is unresolved. The germline CDR1 and CDR2 sequences are SGHRS and YFSETQ. V lost 4 bases and J 11 bases, leaving 19 bases between the germline ends. The CDR3 is 14 residues long. The CDR3 DNA follows: TGCGCCAGCAGCCCGGCCATGGAAGGTAATAAGCAGTTCTTC. Translation gives CASSPAMEGNKQFF.

This rearrangement joins TRBV28 to TRBJ1-4; 9 bases agree with TRBD1. CDR3 length: 15 amino acids. CDR1 and CDR2 (germline): MDHEN, SYDVKM. J gave up 7 bases and V 2 bases, and 5 bases lay outside the gene matches. The DNA for the CDR3 is TGTGCCAGCAGTTTACCGACAGGGGGGAGTGAAAAACTGTTTTTT. As protein: CASSLPTGGSEKLFF. The full variable domain, in which reference TRBV28 and TRBJ1-4 provide the parts outside the CDR3, is DVKVTQSSRYLVKRTGEKVFLECVQDMDHENMFWYRQDPGLGLRLIYFSYDVKMKEKGDIPEGYSVSREKKERFSLILESASTNQTSMYLCASSLPTGGSEKLFFGSGTQLSVL.

The rearrangement links TRBV6-6 to TRBJ1-4, with TRBD1 as a possible D gene (5 bases). This CDR3 has 16 residues. Per germline, CDR1 MNHNY and CDR2 SVGAGI (reference sequence). Between the trimmed V and J ends, which lost 3 bases and 2 bases, there was a span of 13 bases. The chain's CDR3 is CASSYSSGPTNEKLFF. As DNA, the CDR3 is TGTGCCAGCAGTTATTCCTCGGGGCCCACTAATGAAAAACTGTTTTTT.

This chain joins TRBV4-3 and TRBJ1-1; D not certain. Germline V gives CDR1 LGHNA, CDR2 YSLEER. The CDR3 covers 14 residues. Trimming shortened V by 1 base and J by 4 bases, and 10 bases separated the two germline ends. CDR3 nucleotide sequence: TGCGCCAGCAGCCAAGTCCTCGCCGTCACTGAAGCTTTCTTT. Its translation: CASSQVLAVTEAFF.